Sequencing of this T cell receptor beta chain was carried out in a study of blood T cells in healthy people across ages. The study's findings and limits: Relative to aged donors, long-lived donors carried more naive CD4+ cells and displayed higher diversity.

A word on this clonotype: Antigen unknown.

The authors ran a second PCR of 7 to 11 cycles using a sample-barcoded 5' primer and a J-beta primer mix. MiXCR was run by TCRdb on the 5' RACE reads, yielding one entry per CDR3 protein. This table holds about 1.1 million distinct CDR3 sequences, roughly two fifths found once. The V gene's germline CDR1 is MNHEY and CDR2 SVGAGI. The CDR3 extends over 13 amino acids. This sequence originates from a man younger than 30 in good health. This sequence joins TRBV6-5 and TRBJ2-1, with D hard to call. The end of the DNA is better explained by TRBJ2-7, so the J call may be wrong. The sequenced sample was blood. CDR3 coding DNA: TGTGCCAGCAGCTCGAACCGATACAATGAGCAGTACTTC. Protein product: CASSSNRYNEQYF.